These 5 T cell receptor beta chains were sequenced from one sample in a study of response to subunit inactivated influenza vaccine. TCRdb reanalysed the RT-PCR reads using MiXCR and keeps one entry per CDR3 protein. This sample has 500,000 or so distinct CDR3 sequences, with about 15% found just once. The source material was CD4+ T cells sorted from PBMCs, sampled about 24 months after vaccination. The receptor set was obtained from a man aged 50 to 69 who received an inactivated influenza vaccine.

The rearrangement links TRBV20-1 to TRBJ1-6; weak D call: TRBD1 (6 bases). The CDR3 consists of 13 residues. V lost 6 bases, J lost 6 bases, and 12 bases lay in between. Per germline, CDR1 DFQATT and CDR2 SNEGSKA (reference sequence). CDR3 protein: CSATGSSNSPLHF. In DNA form, the CDR3 reads TGCAGTGCAACAGGGAGTAGTAATTCACCCCTCCACTTT.

The rearrangement uses TRBV19 and TRBJ2-1; tentatively, D is TRBD1 or TRBD2 (9 bases each). Looked up from germline, CDR1 is LNHDA and CDR2 is SQIVND (reference sequence). CDR3 length: 20 residues. Trimming took off 4 bases at V and 7 bases at J, with 32 bases between the two ends. The DNA of the CDR3 is TGTGCCAGTAGTAAGTTAGGACAGGGGTTTTCTAGCGGGACCCGAAATGAGCAGTTCTTC. It translates to CASSKLGQGFSSGTRNEQFF.

This clonotype was detected ten times or more. The V gene is TRBV12-3 or TRBV12-4, the J gene TRBJ1-5; maybe TRBD1 (6 bases). V was clipped by 7 bases and J by 6 bases, with 16 bases between them. The CDR3 totals 14 residues. The CDR3 loop reads CASTGTGLSQPQHF. CDR3 DNA sequence: TGTGCCAGCACCGGTACAGGGTTGAGTCAGCCCCAGCATTTT.

This clonotype was observed many times. The J gene is TRBJ2-7, the V gene TRBV18; the D gene is possibly TRBD2 (5 bases). The CDR3 loop spans 14 amino acids. The germline V gene encodes CDR1 KGHSH and CDR2 LQKENI. The ends were cut back, 2 bases at V and 3 bases at J, with 11 bases in the middle. The CDR3: CASSPTPTSYEQYF. CDR3 bases: TGTGCCAGCTCACCAACTCCCACTAGCTACGAGCAGTACTTC.

V gene TRBV7-2 combines with J gene TRBJ2-2; 9 nucleotides agree with TRBD1. Germline V gives CDR1 SGHTA, CDR2 FQGNSA. CDR3 length: 15 residues. J was trimmed by 7 bases and V by 2 bases; bases with no gene match: 5. CDR3 nucleotides: TGTGCCAGCAGCTTACCCTGGACAGGGGACGGGGAGCTGTTTTTT. Amino acid sequence: CASSLPWTGDGELFF. The entire variable domain, with the rest obtained from reference TRBV7-2 and TRBJ2-2, is as follows: GAGVSQSPSNKVTEKGKDVELRCDPISGHTALYWYRQSLGQGLEFLIYFQGNSAPDKSGLPSDRFSAERTGGSVSTLTIQRTQQEDSAVYLCASSLPWTGDGELFFGEGSRLTVL.